The table lists the clone carrying this T cell receptor (beta chain) with a count of one. Its antigen is undetermined. The CDR3 is 14 residues long. Per germline, CDR1 DFQATT and CDR2 SNEGSKA (reference sequence). V lost 0 bases and J 5 bases, leaving 13 bases between the germline ends. This sample is drawn from a study of vaccination and CD4 T cells after COVID-19. Background on the study: Post-vaccine sampling followed dose two by a median around 74 days (range 14 to 241). Overlapping spike peptides from SARS-CoV-2, HCoV-NL63, HCoV-OC43 and HCoV-229E served to stimulate the cells.

The Oncomine TCR Beta short-read assay was what sequenced the DNA obtained from cultured CD4+ T cells. From the PCR reads, TCRdb called clonotypes with MiXCR, one entry per CDR3 protein. The profile covers several thousand distinct CDR3 sequences, with 71% appearing a single time and around 24% taken by the ten largest. Treatment in this sample: roughly 11-day PBMC culture with coronavirus spike peptide pools or control peptides (ViraFEST assay). Sequenced: CD4+ T cells from blood, cultured in vitro. The chain recombines TRBV20-1 with TRBJ1-2; D gene uncertain. The TCR comes from a human donor who had recovered from COVID-19. In DNA, the CDR3 is TGCAGTGCTAGAGATCCGTCGGGAGGGTATGGCTACACCTTC. Amino acids: CSARDPSGGYGYTF.